This T cell receptor beta chain was recovered during a study of blood T cell repertoires in COVID-19. V was cut by 5 bases and J by 1 base, with 4 bases left in between. The CDR3 consists of 12 residues. The repertoire was sequenced with immunoSEQ multiplex PCR; TCRdb's copy has only in-frame clones and lacks some. The sample lists 30,000 or so clones; around 87% were seen once. Sequences were obtained from peripheral blood. This rearrangement joins TRBV12-3 or TRBV12-4 to TRBJ2-3; no definite D call. The clonotype was recovered from an elderly man with acute or convalescent COVID-19. CDR3 protein: CASSLGTDTQYF. The CDR3 region has the DNA TGTGCCAGCAGTCTCGGCACAGATACGCAGTATTTT.